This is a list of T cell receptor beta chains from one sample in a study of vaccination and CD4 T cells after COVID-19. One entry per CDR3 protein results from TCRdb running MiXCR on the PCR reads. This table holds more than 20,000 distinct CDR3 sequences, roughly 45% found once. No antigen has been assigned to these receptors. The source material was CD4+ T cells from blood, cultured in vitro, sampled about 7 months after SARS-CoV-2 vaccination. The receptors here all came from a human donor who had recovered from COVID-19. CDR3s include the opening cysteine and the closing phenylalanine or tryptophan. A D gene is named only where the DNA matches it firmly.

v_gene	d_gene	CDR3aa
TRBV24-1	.	CATSDPHETQYF
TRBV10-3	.	CAISAGGVRGTEAFF
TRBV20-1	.	CSARVDSVETQYF
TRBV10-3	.	CTTQGLDYGYTF
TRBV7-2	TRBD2	CASSRGVYEQYF
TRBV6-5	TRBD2	CASSYEAGGPTDTQYF
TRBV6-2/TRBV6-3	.	CASSPPRRSGSSGPLHF
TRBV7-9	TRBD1	CASSLGQGDTGELFF
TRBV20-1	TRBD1	CSASRPAGQGPDTQYF
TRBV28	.	CASSPDGPNQPQHF
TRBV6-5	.	CASSYRPIGTEAFF
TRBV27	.	CASSPLAGLVPYEQYF
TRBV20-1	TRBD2	CSAAPLLASSTDTQYF
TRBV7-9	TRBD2	CASSTLRRSGTYNEQFF
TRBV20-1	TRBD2	CSASGSLAGEVEQFF
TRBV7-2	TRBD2	CASSRQAGEADTQYF
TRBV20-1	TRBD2	CSAPSGSYYNEQFF
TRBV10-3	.	CAISEQPASYEQYF
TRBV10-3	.	CAISTGQNTEAFF
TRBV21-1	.	CASSAGASARRETQYF
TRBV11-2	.	CASSRTGTKIYEQYF
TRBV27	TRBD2	CASSSQSGRAYEQYF
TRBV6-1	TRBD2	CASSESDSGTGETQYF
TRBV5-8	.	CASSLGLAYF
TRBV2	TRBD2	CASSEEGLAGVEQYF
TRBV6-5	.	CASSYSDQPQHF
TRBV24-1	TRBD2	CATSPRTGTSSFDGDEQFF
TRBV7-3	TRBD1	CASSLRGTGLETQYF
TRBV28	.	CASSLAVRRLTNQYF
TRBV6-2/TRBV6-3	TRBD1	CASSYPGQGQETQYF
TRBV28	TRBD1	CASTPTTGLRTEAFF
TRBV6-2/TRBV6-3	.	CASKRSELTQYF
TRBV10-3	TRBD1	CAIRAGTGGTEAFF
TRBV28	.	CASRGNQGPTDTQYF
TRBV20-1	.	CSAPLNEQFF
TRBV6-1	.	CASSDAGPYEQYF
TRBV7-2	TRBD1	CASSLRRTGRGDTQYF
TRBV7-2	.	CASSLDRNTGELFF
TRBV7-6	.	CASSSDRPPYQETQYF
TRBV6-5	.	CASSYVDEPGRTQYF
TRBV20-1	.	CSAMKGRRTEAFF
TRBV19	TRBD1	CAARRGQEYTEAFF
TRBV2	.	CASSESGTYEQYF
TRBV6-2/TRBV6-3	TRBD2	CASREASGRGSREQYF
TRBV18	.	CASSPPLGIETQYF
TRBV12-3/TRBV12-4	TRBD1	CASRQTGTGSYNEQFF
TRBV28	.	CASSLRHSYEQYF
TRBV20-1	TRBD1	CSARSGTGSMYGYTF
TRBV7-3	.	CASSLFRDYEQYF
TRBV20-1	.	CSARGRNNEQFF
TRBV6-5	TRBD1	CASSYHRQGAQPQHF
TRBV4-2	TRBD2	CASSQVLGLAWGETQYF
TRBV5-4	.	CASSLLNSPLHF
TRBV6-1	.	CASRYGAGEGYGYTF